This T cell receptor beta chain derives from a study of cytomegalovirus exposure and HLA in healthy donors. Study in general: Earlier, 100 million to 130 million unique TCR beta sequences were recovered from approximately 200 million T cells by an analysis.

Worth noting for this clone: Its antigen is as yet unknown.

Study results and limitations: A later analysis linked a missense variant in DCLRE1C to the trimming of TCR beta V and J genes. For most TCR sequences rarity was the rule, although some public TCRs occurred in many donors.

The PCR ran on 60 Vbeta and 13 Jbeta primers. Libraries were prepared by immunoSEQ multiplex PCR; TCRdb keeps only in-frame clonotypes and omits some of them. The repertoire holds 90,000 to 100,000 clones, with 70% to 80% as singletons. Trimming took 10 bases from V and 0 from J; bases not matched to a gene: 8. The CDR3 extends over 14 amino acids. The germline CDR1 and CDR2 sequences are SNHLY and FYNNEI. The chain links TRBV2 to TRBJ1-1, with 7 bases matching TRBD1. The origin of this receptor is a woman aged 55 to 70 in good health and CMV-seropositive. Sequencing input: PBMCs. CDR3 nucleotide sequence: TGTGCCACCAACAGGGGTCTCCTGAACACTGAAGCTTTCTTT. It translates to CATNRGLLNTEAFF.